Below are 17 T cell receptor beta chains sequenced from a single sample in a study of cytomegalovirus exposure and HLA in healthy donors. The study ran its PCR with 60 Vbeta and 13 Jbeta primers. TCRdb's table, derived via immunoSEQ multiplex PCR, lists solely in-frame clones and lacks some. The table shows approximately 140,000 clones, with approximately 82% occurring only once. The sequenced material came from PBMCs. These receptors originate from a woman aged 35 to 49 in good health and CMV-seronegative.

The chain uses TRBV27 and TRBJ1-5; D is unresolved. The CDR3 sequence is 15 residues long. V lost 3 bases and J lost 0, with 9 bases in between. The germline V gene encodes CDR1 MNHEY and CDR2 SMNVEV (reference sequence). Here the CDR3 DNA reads TGTGCCAGCAGTTTTAGCCACCTTAGCAATCAGCCCCAGCATTTT. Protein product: CASSFSHLSNQPQHF.

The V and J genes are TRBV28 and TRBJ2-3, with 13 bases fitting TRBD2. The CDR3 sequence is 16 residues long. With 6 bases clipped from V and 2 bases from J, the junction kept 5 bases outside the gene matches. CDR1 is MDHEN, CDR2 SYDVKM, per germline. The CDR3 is CASSGGTSGVTDTQYF. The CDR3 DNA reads TGTGCCAGCAGCGGGGGGACTAGCGGGGTCACAGATACGCAGTATTTT.

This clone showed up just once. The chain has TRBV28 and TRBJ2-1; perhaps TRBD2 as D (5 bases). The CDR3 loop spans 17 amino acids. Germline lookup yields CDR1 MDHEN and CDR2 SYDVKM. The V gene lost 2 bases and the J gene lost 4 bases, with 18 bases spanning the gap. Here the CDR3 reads CASSLLTAEGSYNEQFF. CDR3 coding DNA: TGTGCCAGCAGTTTACTCACTGCCGAGGGCTCGTACAATGAGCAGTTCTTC.

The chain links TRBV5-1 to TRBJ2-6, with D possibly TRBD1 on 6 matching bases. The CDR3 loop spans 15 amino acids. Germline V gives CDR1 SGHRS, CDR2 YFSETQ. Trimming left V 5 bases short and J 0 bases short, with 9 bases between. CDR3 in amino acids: CASRVGGSGANVLTF. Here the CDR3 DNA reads TGCGCCAGCAGGGTAGGGGGCTCTGGGGCCAACGTCCTGACTTTC.

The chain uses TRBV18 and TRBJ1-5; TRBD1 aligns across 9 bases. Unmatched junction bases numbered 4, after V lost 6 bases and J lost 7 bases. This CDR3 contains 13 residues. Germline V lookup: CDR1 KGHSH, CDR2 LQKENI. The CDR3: CASSLDRGQPQHF. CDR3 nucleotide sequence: TGTGCCAGCTCGCTGGACAGGGGACAGCCCCAGCATTTT.

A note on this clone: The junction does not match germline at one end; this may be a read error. CDR3 amino acids: CSSSGRVGRPYEQYF. The CDR3 DNA sequence: TGTTCCAGCAGTGGGAGGGTCGGGAGACCCTACGAGCAGTACTTC. J is TRBJ2-7 and V is TRBV7-9; 7 positions match TRBD2. CDR1 is SEHNR, CDR2 FQNEAQ, per germline (reference sequence). The CDR3 extends over 15 amino acids.

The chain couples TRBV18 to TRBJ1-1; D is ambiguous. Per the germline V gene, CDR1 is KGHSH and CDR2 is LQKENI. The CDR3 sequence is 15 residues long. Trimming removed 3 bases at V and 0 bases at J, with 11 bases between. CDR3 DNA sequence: TGTGCCAGCTCACCCAGGCAGATAATGAACACTGAAGCTTTCTTT. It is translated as CASSPRQIMNTEAFF.

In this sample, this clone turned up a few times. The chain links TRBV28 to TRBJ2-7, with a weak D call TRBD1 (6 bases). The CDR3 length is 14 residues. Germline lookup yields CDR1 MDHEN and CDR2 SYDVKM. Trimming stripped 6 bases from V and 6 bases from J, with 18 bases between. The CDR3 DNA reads TGTGCCAGCAGCCCTTCACAGGGAAGGCTCGAGCAGTACTTC. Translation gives CASSPSQGRLEQYF.

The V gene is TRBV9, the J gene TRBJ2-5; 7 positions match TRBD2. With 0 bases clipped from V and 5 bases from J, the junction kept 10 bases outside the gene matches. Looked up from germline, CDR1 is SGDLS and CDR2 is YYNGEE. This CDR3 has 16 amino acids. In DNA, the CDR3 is TGTGCCAGCAGCGTAGGGGGGGGAGCGGGGCATGAGACCCAGTACTTC. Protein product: CASSVGGGAGHETQYF.

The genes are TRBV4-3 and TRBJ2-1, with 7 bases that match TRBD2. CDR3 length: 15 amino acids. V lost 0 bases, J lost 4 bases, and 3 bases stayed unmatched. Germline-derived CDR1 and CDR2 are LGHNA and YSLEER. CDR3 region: CASSQDAGAYNEQFF. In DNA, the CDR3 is TGCGCCAGCAGCCAAGACGCGGGAGCGTACAATGAGCAGTTCTTC.

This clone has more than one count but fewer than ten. The CDR3 here is CASSRNSNEKLFF. CDR3 nucleotide sequence: TGCGCCAGCAGCCGGAACAGCAATGAAAAACTGTTTTTT. This chain joins TRBV5-1 and TRBJ1-4; D remains unclear. The CDR3 is 13 amino acids. Germline lookup yields CDR1 SGHRS and CDR2 YFSETQ. The V end was cut by 4 bases, the J end by 5 bases, with 9 bases between.

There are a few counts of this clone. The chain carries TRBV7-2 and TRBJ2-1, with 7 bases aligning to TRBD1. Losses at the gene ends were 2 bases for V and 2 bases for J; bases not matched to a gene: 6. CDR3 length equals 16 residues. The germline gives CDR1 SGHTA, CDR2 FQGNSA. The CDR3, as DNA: TGTGCCAGCAGCTTAAGTTCAGGGGGAACCTACAATGAGCAGTTCTTC. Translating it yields CASSLSSGGTYNEQFF.

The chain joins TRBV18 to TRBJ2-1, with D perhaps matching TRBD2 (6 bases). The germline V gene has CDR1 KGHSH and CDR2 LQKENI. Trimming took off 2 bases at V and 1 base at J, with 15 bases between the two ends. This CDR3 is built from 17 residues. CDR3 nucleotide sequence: TGTGCCAGCTCACCATGGGCTAGCGCCCTTTCCTACAATGAGCAGTTCTTC. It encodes CASSPWASALSYNEQFF.

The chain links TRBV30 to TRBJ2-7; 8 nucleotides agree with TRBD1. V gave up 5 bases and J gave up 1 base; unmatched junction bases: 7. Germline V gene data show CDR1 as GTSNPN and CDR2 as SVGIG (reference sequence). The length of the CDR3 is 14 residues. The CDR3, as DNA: TGTGCCTGGTCGGACAGGGTGAGGTCCTACGAGCAGTACTTC. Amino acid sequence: CAWSDRVRSYEQYF.

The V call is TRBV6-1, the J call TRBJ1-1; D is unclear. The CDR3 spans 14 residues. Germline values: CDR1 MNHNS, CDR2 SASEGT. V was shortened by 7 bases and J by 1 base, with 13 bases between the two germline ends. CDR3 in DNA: TGTGCCAGCACAAAGGGAGACGCGAACACTGAAGCTTTCTTT. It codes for CASTKGDANTEAFF.

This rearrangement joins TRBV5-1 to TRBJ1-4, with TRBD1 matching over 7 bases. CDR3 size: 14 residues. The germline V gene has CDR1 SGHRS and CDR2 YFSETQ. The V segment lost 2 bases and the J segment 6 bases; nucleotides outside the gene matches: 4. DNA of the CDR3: TGCGCCAGCAGCTTACAGGGGAGTGATGAAAAACTGTTTTTT. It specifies CASSLQGSDEKLFF.

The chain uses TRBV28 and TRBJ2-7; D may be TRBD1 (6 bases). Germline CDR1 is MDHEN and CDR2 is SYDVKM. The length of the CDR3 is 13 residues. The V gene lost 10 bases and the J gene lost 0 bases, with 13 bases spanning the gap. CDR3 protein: CAITGLRSYEQYF. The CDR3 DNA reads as TGTGCCATCACAGGGCTACGCTCCTACGAGCAGTACTTC.